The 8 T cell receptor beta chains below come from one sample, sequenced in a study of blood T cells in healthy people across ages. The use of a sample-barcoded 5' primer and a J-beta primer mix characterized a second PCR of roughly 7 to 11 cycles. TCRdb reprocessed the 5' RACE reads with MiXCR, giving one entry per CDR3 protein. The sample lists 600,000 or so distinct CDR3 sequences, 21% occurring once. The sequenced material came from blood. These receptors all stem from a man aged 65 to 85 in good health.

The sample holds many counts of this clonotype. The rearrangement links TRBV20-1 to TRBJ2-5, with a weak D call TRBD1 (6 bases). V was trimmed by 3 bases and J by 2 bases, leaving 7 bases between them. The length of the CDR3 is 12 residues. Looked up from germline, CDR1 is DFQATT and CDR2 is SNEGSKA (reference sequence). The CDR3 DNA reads TGCAGTGCTAGCGGGACACAAGAGACCCAGTACTTC. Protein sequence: CSASGTQETQYF.

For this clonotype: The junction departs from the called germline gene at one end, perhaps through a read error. This CDR3 reads CSASGSGYNVQFF. The CDR3, as DNA: TGCAGCGCTAGCGGGAGTGGCTACAATGTGCAGTTCTTC. The chain combines TRBV29-1 with TRBJ2-1; 10 bases fit TRBD2. Germline CDR1 and CDR2: SQVTM and ANQGSEA. The CDR3 spans 13 residues.

The DNA for the CDR3 is TGTGCCAGCAGGGGATGGAGCAATGAGCAGTTCTTC. It translates to CASRGWSNEQFF. The V and J genes are TRBV28 and TRBJ2-1; the D is unclear. Trimming pared 6 bases from V and 6 bases from J, leaving 9 bases between. Germline V gene lookup returns CDR1 MDHEN and CDR2 SYDVKM. This CDR3 comprises 12 residues.

CDR3 residues: CASSLLGGLDETQYF. DNA of the CDR3: TGCGCCAGCAGCTTGCTTGGGGGTCTGGATGAGACCCAGTACTTC. This chain joins TRBV5-1 and TRBJ2-5; either TRBD1 or TRBD2 may fit D (5 bases each). Trimming pared 1 base from V and 5 bases from J, leaving 15 bases between. The CDR3 loop spans 15 amino acids. Germline CDR1 and CDR2: SGHRS and YFSETQ.

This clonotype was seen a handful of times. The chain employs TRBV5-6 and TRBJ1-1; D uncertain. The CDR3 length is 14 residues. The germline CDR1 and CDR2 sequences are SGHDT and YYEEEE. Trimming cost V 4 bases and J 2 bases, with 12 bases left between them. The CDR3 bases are TGTGCCAGCAGCCTGGGCCCGGGAAACACTGAAGCTTTCTTT. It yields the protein CASSLGPGNTEAFF.

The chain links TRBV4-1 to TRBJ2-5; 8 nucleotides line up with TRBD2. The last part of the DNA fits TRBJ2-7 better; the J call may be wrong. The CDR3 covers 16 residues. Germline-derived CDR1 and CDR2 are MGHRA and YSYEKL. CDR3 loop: CASSQDQGLGIYEQYF. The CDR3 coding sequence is TGCGCCAGCAGCCAAGATCAGGGACTAGGAATCTACGAGCAGTACTTC.

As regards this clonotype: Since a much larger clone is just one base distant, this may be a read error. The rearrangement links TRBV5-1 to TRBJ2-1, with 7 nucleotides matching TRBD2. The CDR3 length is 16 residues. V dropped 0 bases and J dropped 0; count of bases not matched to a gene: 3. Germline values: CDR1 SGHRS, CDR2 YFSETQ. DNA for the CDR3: TGCGCCAGCAGCTTGGCCCCGGGAGGCTCCTACAATGAGCAGTTCTTC. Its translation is CASSLAPGGSYNEQFF.

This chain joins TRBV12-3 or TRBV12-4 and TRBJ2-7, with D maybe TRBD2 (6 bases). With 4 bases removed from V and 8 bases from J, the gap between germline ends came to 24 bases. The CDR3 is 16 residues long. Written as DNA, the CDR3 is TGTGCCAGCAGTTCAGTCGGCGGCGGGATTCAGGTACAGCAGTACTTC. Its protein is CASSSVGGGIQVQQYF.